This TCR beta chain is drawn from a study of T cells in Graves' hyperthyroidism and ophthalmopathy. CDR3 size: 14 residues. Trimming took off 0 bases at V and 4 bases at J, with 7 bases between the two ends. Looked up from germline, CDR1 is KGHSH and CDR2 is LQKENI. Regions amplified from RNA transcripts were the TCR beta CDR3 regions. The HTBI set primed first-round TCR CDR3 RT-PCR. TCRdb reprocessed the multiplex PCR reads via MiXCR and lists one record per CDR3 protein. The data show 530,000 or so distinct CDR3 sequences, about a sixth seen once. Whole-study results and caveats: Model output signaled ophthalmopathy a median roughly 6.1 months ahead of onset. Ophthalmopathy cases were set apart from stable hyperthyroidism by a 13 V-J model.

This clonotype has at least ten counts. The antigen remains undetermined. The source is a woman in her late teens or twenties with Graves' ophthalmopathy. The sequenced sample consisted of blood. The chain employs TRBV18 and TRBJ2-1; maybe TRBD2 (6 bases). The CDR3 loop reads CASSPPLAYNEQFF. For the CDR3, the DNA is TGTGCCAGCTCACCACCACTAGCATACAATGAGCAGTTCTTC.